The 27 T cell receptor beta chains below were found in one sample sequenced in a study of cytomegalovirus exposure and HLA in healthy donors. The study ran its PCR with 60 Vbeta and 13 Jbeta primers. Here immunoSEQ multiplex PCR was the method, and the copy in TCRdb shows in-frame clones only, minus some. The repertoire includes over 150,000 clones, 75% to 85% of them detected once, and about 7.9% sits in the top ten. Sequences were obtained from PBMCs. The receptors stem from a male donor in good health and CMV-seropositive.

This chain joins TRBV7-6 and TRBJ2-1, with unresolved D. The V end lost 3 bases, the J end lost 8 bases, and 8 bases lay between the germline ends. The CDR3 is made up of 12 amino acids. Per germline, CDR1 SGHVS and CDR2 FNYEAQ. CDR3 in DNA: TGTGCCAGCAGCTTCTCTCGGGATGAGCAGTTCTTC. This translates into CASSFSRDEQFF.

The V and J genes are TRBV9 and TRBJ2-3, with 8 bases matching TRBD2. The CDR3 has 14 amino acids. V shed 5 bases, J shed 4 bases, and the junction held 6 bases outside the gene matches. The germline CDR1 and CDR2 sequences are SGDLS and YYNGEE. CDR3 sequence (DNA): TGTGCCAGCAGTATGGGCGGGGGGCCAGATACGCAGTATTTT. Protein sequence: CASSMGGGPDTQYF. The variable domain in full, with the rest retrieved from reference TRBV9 and TRBJ2-3, is DSGVTQTPKHLITATGQRVTLRCSPRSGDLSVYWYQQSLDQGLQFLIQYYNGEERAKGNILERFSAQQFPDLHSELNLSSLELGDSALYFCASSMGGGPDTQYFGPGTRLTVL.

The chain employs TRBV19 and TRBJ2-1; TRBD1 might be the D (6 bases). Per germline, CDR1 LNHDA and CDR2 SQIVND (reference sequence). Trimming removed 5 bases from V and 7 bases from J, with 15 bases in between. This CDR3 is 14 amino acids long. CDR3 in amino acids: CASSPGAGRNEQFF. CDR3 DNA sequence: TGTGCCAGTAGTCCAGGGGCAGGGCGGAATGAGCAGTTCTTC.

The V gene is TRBV10-2, the J gene TRBJ1-2; D possibly corresponds to TRBD1 (6 bases). Per the germline V gene, CDR1 is WSHSY and CDR2 is SAAADI. Trimming took off 3 bases at V and 6 bases at J, with 8 bases between the two ends. The CDR3 has 12 residues. Written as DNA, the CDR3 is TGCGCCAGCAGTGATAAGGGGGATGGCTACACCTTC. Translation gives CASSDKGDGYTF.

J is TRBJ2-1 and V is TRBV7-2, with 10 bases fitting TRBD2. The CDR3 is 16 residues long. Germline CDR1 and CDR2: SGHTA and FQGNSA. The V and J ends lost 4 bases and 8 bases, in that order; junction bases with no gene match: 11. The CDR3 spells CASSSLRAGGRDEQFF. The CDR3 DNA sequence: TGTGCCAGCAGCTCCCTTAGAGCGGGGGGGCGGGATGAGCAGTTCTTC.

The rearrangement links TRBV7-8 to TRBJ1-6, with D possibly TRBD1 on 6 matching bases. The CDR3 length is 15 residues. V dropped 5 bases and J dropped 7 bases, with 15 bases sitting between them. Germline CDR1 reads SGHVS; CDR2 reads FQNEAQ. CDR3 sequence reads: CASSPLGGGNSPLHF. In DNA form, the CDR3 reads TGTGCCAGCAGCCCCCTAGGGGGGGGGAATTCACCCCTCCACTTT.

V is TRBV30 and J is TRBJ2-1; 9 bases fit TRBD2. The germline V gene has CDR1 GTSNPN and CDR2 SVGIG (reference sequence). This CDR3 is 16 amino acids long. V was pared by 0 bases and J by 9 bases, with 12 bases of the junction left unmatched. The CDR3 spells CAWSVGAGGALGEQFF. The CDR3 coding sequence is TGTGCCTGGAGTGTTGGCGCGGGGGGGGCCTTAGGTGAGCAGTTCTTC. Using reference TRBV30 and TRBJ2-1 for the parts outside the CDR3, the full variable domain is SQTIHQWPATLVQPVGSPLSLECTVEGTSNPNLYWYRQAAGRGLQLLFYSVGIGQISSEVPQNLSASRPQDRQFILSSKKLLLSDSGFYLCAWSVGAGGALGEQFFGPGTRLTVL.

The chain couples TRBV6-1 to TRBJ1-2, with 8 nucleotides matching TRBD1. The CDR3 totals 14 residues. J was trimmed by 4 bases and V by 8 bases; bases with no gene match: 9. CDR1 MNHNS and CDR2 SASEGT come from the germline V gene. CDR3 DNA: TGTGCCAGCCGAGCTTCAGGGGGCGTCTATGGCTACACCTTC. Encoded protein: CASRASGGVYGYTF.

This chain connects TRBV7-9 to TRBJ2-5; D possibly corresponds to TRBD2 (6 bases). Germline CDR1 and CDR2: SEHNR and FQNEAQ (reference sequence). This CDR3 spans 16 amino acids. V was cut by 5 bases and J by 1 base, with 17 bases left in between. The DNA for the CDR3 is TGTGCCAGCAGCCCCTCAGCGGGCTCACCCCAAGAGACCCAGTACTTC. Amino acids: CASSPSAGSPQETQYF.

V is TRBV6-1 and J is TRBJ1-5, with D tentatively TRBD1 (6 bases). V lost 9 bases, J lost 2 bases, and 8 bases lay in between. In germline, CDR1 is MNHNS, CDR2 SASEGT. This CDR3 comprises 12 residues. Written as DNA, the CDR3 is TGTGCCAGTAACAGGGGCAATCAGCCCCAGCATTTT. It encodes CASNRGNQPQHF.

The CDR3 protein is CASSLRRTGDGYTF. Here the CDR3 DNA reads TGCGCCAGCAGCTTGCGCCGGACAGGGGATGGCTACACCTTC. The chain is built from TRBV5-1 and TRBJ1-2, with 9 bases fitting TRBD1. Germline lookup yields CDR1 SGHRS and CDR2 YFSETQ. Germline trimming cut 1 base from V and 6 bases from J; bases unmatched to any gene: 4. This CDR3 has 14 amino acids.

As for this clone: One junction end disagrees with the germline gene, perhaps due to a read error. This rearrangement joins TRBV2 to TRBJ1-1; tentatively, D is TRBD1 (6 bases). The CDR3 loop spans 14 amino acids. Germline V gene sequence: CDR1 SNHLY, CDR2 FYNNEI. The CDR3 region is CASSYRAVNAEAFF. CDR3 bases: TGTGCCAGCAGTTACAGGGCGGTGAACGCTGAAGCTTTCTTT.

This clone was seen a handful of times. V and J are TRBV6-6 and TRBJ1-6; the D gene is possibly TRBD1 (5 bases). CDR1 is MNHNY and CDR2 is SVGAGI in the germline V gene (reference sequence). V was cut by 4 bases and J by 9 bases, with 13 bases left in between. The CDR3 covers 14 residues. CDR3: CASSSPGMGSPLHF. The CDR3 nucleotides read TGTGCCAGCAGTTCTCCAGGGATGGGTTCACCCCTCCACTTT.

In its sample, this clone was seen a few times. The chain recombines TRBV5-1 with TRBJ2-3; D ambiguous. Trimming stripped 4 bases from V and 0 bases from J, with 9 bases between. Germline CDR1 reads SGHRS; CDR2 reads YFSETQ. The CDR3 length is 14 residues. Written as DNA, the CDR3 is TGCGCCAGCAGCGTCTCCTCGAGCACAGATACGCAGTATTTT. As protein: CASSVSSSTDTQYF. Together with reference TRBV5-1 and TRBJ2-3, the CDR3 gives the full variable domain: KAGVTQTPRYLIKTRGQQVTLSCSPISGHRSVSWYQQTPGQGLQFLFEYFSETQRNKGNFPGRFSGRQFSNSRSEMNVSTLELGDSALYLCASSVSSSTDTQYFGPGTRLTVL.

This chain connects TRBV30 to TRBJ2-7, with D perhaps TRBD1 (5 bases). The CDR3 has 12 residues. Germline V gene data show CDR1 as GTSNPN and CDR2 as SVGIG (reference sequence). The V end was cut by 0 bases, the J end by 10 bases, with 13 bases between. CDR3 protein: CAWSVQVDLQYF. The CDR3 region has the DNA TGTGCCTGGAGTGTACAGGTGGACCTCCAGTACTTC.

The chain is built from TRBV19 and TRBJ2-5, with TRBD1 identical over 7 bases. The CDR3 is 13 residues long. V dropped 6 bases and J dropped 5; count of bases not matched to a gene: 6. Germline V gene lookup returns CDR1 LNHDA and CDR2 SQIVND (reference sequence). The CDR3 nucleotides are TGTGCCAGTAGCCTCGACAGGGTGGAGACCCAGTACTTC. It codes for CASSLDRVETQYF.

The V gene is TRBV6-1, the J gene TRBJ2-7, with D maybe TRBD2 (5 bases). V was clipped by 7 bases and J by 2 bases, with 6 bases between them. The germline gives CDR1 MNHNS, CDR2 SASEGT. The CDR3 is 11 residues long. The CDR3 DNA reads TGTGCCAGCACGGGGACCTACGAGCAGTACTTC. This codes for CASTGTYEQYF.

V and J are TRBV9 and TRBJ2-5; 8 bases line up with TRBD1. This CDR3 is 14 amino acids long. CDR1 and CDR2 (germline): SGDLS, YYNGEE. The J segment lost 5 bases and the V segment lost 1 base, leaving 4 bases of the junction unmatched. The CDR3 reads CASSVQGAGETQYF. CDR3 DNA sequence: TGTGCCAGCAGCGTACAGGGGGCCGGGGAGACCCAGTACTTC.

This clone was recorded only once. The rearrangement joins TRBV7-9 to TRBJ2-5, with 8 bases identical to TRBD2. The ends lost 11 bases at V and 10 bases at J; junction bases unmatched: 15. Germline CDR1 is SEHNR and CDR2 is FQNEAQ (reference sequence). The CDR3 is 13 residues long. CDR3 sequence reads: CAGGQNSGGGQYF. DNA of the CDR3: TGTGCCGGCGGACAAAACTCCGGGGGGGGCCAGTACTTC.

This chain links TRBV19 with TRBJ1-1; the D gene is possibly TRBD1 (5 bases). Germline V gene sequence: CDR1 LNHDA, CDR2 SQIVND (reference sequence). The CDR3 is 15 residues long. Between the trimmed V and J ends, which lost 6 bases and 4 bases, there was a span of 18 bases. The CDR3 reads CASSLPPGGGTEAFF. The DNA of the CDR3 is TGTGCCAGTAGCTTACCACCGGGGGGGGGCACTGAAGCTTTCTTT. Full variable domain (rest looked up from reference TRBV19 and TRBJ1-1): DGGITQSPKYLFRKEGQNVTLSCEQNLNHDAMYWYRQDPGQGLRLIYYSQIVNDFQKGDIAEGYSVSREKKESFPLTVTSAQKNPTAFYLCASSLPPGGGTEAFFGQGTRLTVV.

This clone was detected only once. The chain links TRBV5-1 to TRBJ2-7, with TRBD1 matching 9 bases. Germline lookup yields CDR1 SGHRS and CDR2 YFSETQ. Unmatched junction bases numbered 4, after V lost 2 bases and J lost 4 bases. There are 14 residues in the CDR3. The CDR3 bases are TGCGCCAGCAGCTTCTGGGACAGGGAATACGAGCAGTACTTC. As protein: CASSFWDREYEQYF.

The chain combines TRBV6-1 with TRBJ1-1; D call uncertain. The CDR3 totals 14 residues. V lost 4 bases and J lost 4, with 13 bases in between. CDR1 and CDR2 from the germline V gene are MNHNS and SASEGT. Here the CDR3 reads CASSGAWGGTEAFF. CDR3 bases: TGTGCCAGCAGTGGAGCGTGGGGAGGCACTGAAGCTTTCTTT.

The rearrangement joins TRBV7-3 to TRBJ2-5; a weak D match, TRBD1 (5 bases). Per the germline V gene, CDR1 is SGHTA and CDR2 is FQGTGA. This CDR3 has 15 amino acids. Between the trimmed V and J ends, which lost 5 bases and 5 bases, there was a span of 18 bases. The CDR3 DNA is TGTGCCAGCAGCCTCAACCAGGGTGGGTTGGAGACCCAGTACTTC. Protein: CASSLNQGGLETQYF.

J is TRBJ2-5 and V is TRBV2, with 10 bases that match TRBD2. This CDR3 has 15 amino acids. With 7 bases clipped from V and 1 base from J, the junction kept 6 bases outside the gene matches. The germline V gene encodes CDR1 SNHLY and CDR2 FYNNEI. CDR3 amino acids: CASNRASGGQETQYF. CDR3 coding DNA: TGTGCCAGCAATAGGGCTAGCGGGGGCCAAGAGACCCAGTACTTC.

This clone was counted a few times. The chain combines TRBV19 with TRBJ1-1; D is perhaps TRBD1 (5 bases). Germline values: CDR1 LNHDA, CDR2 SQIVND (reference sequence). This CDR3 has 13 amino acids. Trimming removed 7 bases from V and 4 bases from J, with 13 bases in between. The CDR3 is CASMVREVTEAFF. The CDR3 region has the DNA TGTGCCAGTATGGTCAGGGAGGTCACTGAAGCTTTCTTT.

The V call is TRBV30, the J call TRBJ1-3; perhaps TRBD1 as D (5 bases). Trimming removed 3 bases from V and 0 bases from J, with 12 bases in between. This CDR3 is 15 amino acids long. Germline values: CDR1 GTSNPN, CDR2 SVGIG (reference sequence). The CDR3 reads CAWRETGSSGNTIYF. CDR3 coding DNA: TGTGCCTGGAGGGAAACAGGCTCCTCTGGAAACACCATATATTTT.

This clone was seen only a few times. The chain links TRBV18 to TRBJ1-1; D remains unclear. The CDR3 runs 16 residues. Trimming stripped 3 bases from V and 1 base from J, with 15 bases between. Germline V CDR1 and CDR2: KGHSH, LQKENI. The CDR3 protein is CASSPGPLQRNTEAFF. DNA for the CDR3: TGTGCCAGCTCACCCGGTCCGTTACAGAGGAACACTGAAGCTTTCTTT.